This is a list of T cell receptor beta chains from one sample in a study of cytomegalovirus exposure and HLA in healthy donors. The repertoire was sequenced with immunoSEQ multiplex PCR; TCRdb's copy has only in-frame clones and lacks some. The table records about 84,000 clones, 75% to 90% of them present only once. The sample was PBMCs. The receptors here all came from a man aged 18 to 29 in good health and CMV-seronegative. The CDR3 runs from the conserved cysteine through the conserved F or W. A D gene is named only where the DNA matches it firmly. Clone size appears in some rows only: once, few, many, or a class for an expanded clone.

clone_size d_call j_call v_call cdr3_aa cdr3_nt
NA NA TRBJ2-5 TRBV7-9 CASSFRGSEEAQYF TGTGCCAGCAGCTTCAGGGGATCGGAGGAGGCCCAGTACTTC
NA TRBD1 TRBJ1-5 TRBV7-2 CASSLETGMNQPQHF TGTGCCAGCAGCTTAGAGACAGGGATGAATCAGCCCCAGCATTTT
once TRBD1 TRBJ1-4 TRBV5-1 CASSLTTGGVTNEKLFF TGCGCCAGCAGCTTGACGACAGGGGGCGTTACTAATGAAAAACTGTTTTTT
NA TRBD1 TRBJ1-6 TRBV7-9 CASSSGQRNSPLHF TGTGCCAGCAGCTCGGGACAGAGGAATTCACCCCTCCACTTT
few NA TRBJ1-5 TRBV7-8 CASSLGGADQPQHF TGTGCCAGCAGTTTGGGGGGGGCCGATCAGCCCCAGCATTTT
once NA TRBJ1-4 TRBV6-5 CASSDQGWDEKLFF TGTGCCAGCAGTGATCAGGGATGGGATGAAAAACTGTTTTTT
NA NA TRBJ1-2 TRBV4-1 CASSQALWGDSNYGYTF TGCGCCAGCAGCCAAGCGCTCTGGGGGGACTCTAACTATGGCTACACCTTC
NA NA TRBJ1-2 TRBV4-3 CASSQEALNHYGYTF TGCGCCAGCAGCCAAGAAGCGCTGAATCACTATGGCTACACCTTC
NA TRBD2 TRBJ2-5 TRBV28 CASSLYGRARETQYF TGTGCCAGCAGTTTATATGGGAGGGCCAGAGAGACCCAGTACTTC
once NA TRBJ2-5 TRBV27 CASSLRGLFYETQYF TGTGCCAGCAGTTTACGCGGACTATTTTACGAGACCCAGTACTTC